The entry below describes one TCR beta chain. Its antigen is not known. The sample carries other DNA sequences with the same CDR3. This table comes from immunoSEQ multiplex PCR, and its TCRdb copy is limited to in-frame clones, with some not included. The sample carries about 140,000 clones, 80% to 95% recorded once. The entry originates in a study of T cell responses to AZD1222 COVID-19 vaccine. Regarding the study as a whole: Researchers took repertoire samples only after the peak T cell response had come.

Germline loops: CDR1 LGHDT, CDR2 YNNKEL (reference sequence). V was clipped by 3 bases and J by 8 bases, with 4 bases between them. The CDR3 covers 11 residues. The sequences come from peripheral blood, collected on day 0 of AZD1222 vaccination. The chain has TRBV3-1 (or the pseudogene TRBV3-2) and TRBJ1-4, with D unclear. The TCR was taken from an adult in good health. CDR3 sequence: CASSQGEKLFF. In nucleotides, the CDR3 is TGTGCCAGCAGCCAGGGGGAAAAACTGTTTTTT.